The next 10 T cell receptor beta chains were all read from a single sample in a study of blood T cell repertoires in COVID-19. Clones were read by immunoSEQ multiplex PCR, and TCRdb kept only the in-frame ones, dropping some. Here the sample spans approximately 500,000 clones, 70% to 90% being singletons. Sequencing was carried out using peripheral blood. The origin of the receptors is a human donor in a cohort sampled during active COVID-19.

The chain is built from TRBV30 and TRBJ2-3, with D perhaps TRBD1 (6 bases). The germline V gene encodes CDR1 GTSNPN and CDR2 SVGIG (reference sequence). The CDR3 is 12 residues long. The ends were cut back, 3 bases at V and 5 bases at J, with 9 bases in the middle. The CDR3 nucleotides read TGTGCCTGGAGGGGGGCCGGAGATACGCAGTATTTT. This encodes CAWRGAGDTQYF. Full variable domain (remainder filled in from reference TRBV30 and TRBJ2-3): SQTIHQWPATLVQPVGSPLSLECTVEGTSNPNLYWYRQAAGRGLQLLFYSVGIGQISSEVPQNLSASRPQDRQFILSSKKLLLSDSGFYLCAWRGAGDTQYFGPGTRLTVL.

The gene calls are TRBV19 and TRBJ2-1, with D tentatively TRBD2 (6 bases). V lost 7 bases and J 5 bases, leaving 12 bases between the germline ends. CDR3 size: 13 residues. Germline CDR1 LNHDA, CDR2 SQIVND (reference sequence). The CDR3 DNA is TGTGCCAGTACGGGCAGGGAGGACAATGAGCAGTTCTTC. Its protein product is CASTGREDNEQFF. Full variable domain (remainder filled in from reference TRBV19 and TRBJ2-1): DGGITQSPKYLFRKEGQNVTLSCEQNLNHDAMYWYRQDPGQGLRLIYYSQIVNDFQKGDIAEGYSVSREKKESFPLTVTSAQKNPTAFYLCASTGREDNEQFFGPGTRLTVL.

V is TRBV3-1 (or the pseudogene TRBV3-2) and J is TRBJ1-1; possibly TRBD1 for D (5 bases). The germline V gene encodes CDR1 LGHDT and CDR2 YNNKEL (reference sequence). Trimming shortened V by 4 bases and J by 4 bases, and 13 bases separated the two germline ends. The CDR3 runs 14 residues. The CDR3: CASSPAGGGTEAFF. The CDR3 DNA is TGTGCCAGCAGCCCCGCGGGGGGGGGCACTGAAGCTTTCTTT.

This clone occurred a few times. The chain joins TRBV3-1 (or the pseudogene TRBV3-2) to TRBJ2-1; 14 nucleotides match TRBD2. Losses at the gene ends were 6 bases for V and 8 bases for J; bases not matched to a gene: 9. The germline gives CDR1 LGHDT, CDR2 YNNKEL (reference sequence). This CDR3 region has 16 residues. The CDR3 DNA follows: TGTGCCAGCAGTCCAGTAAGACTAGCGGGAGGGTATGAGCAGTTCTTC. It is translated as CASSPVRLAGGYEQFF.

The J gene is TRBJ1-1, the V gene TRBV5-8, with 9 bases lining up with TRBD1. Germline CDR1 reads SGHTS; CDR2 reads YDEGEE. The CDR3 has 15 amino acids. The junction had 6 bases not matched to a gene; V was cut back by 3 bases and J by 3 bases. In DNA, the CDR3 is TGTGCCAGCAGCTCGGGACAGGGAGTATACACTGAAGCTTTCTTT. Protein product: CASSSGQGVYTEAFF.

The rearrangement uses TRBV9 and TRBJ2-1, with D perhaps TRBD2 (6 bases). The CDR3 extends over 16 amino acids. The germline gives CDR1 SGDLS, CDR2 YYNGEE. Trimming cost V 5 bases and J 4 bases, with 19 bases left between them. CDR3 sequence reads: CASSSAGRSDYNEQFF. CDR3 bases: TGTGCCAGCAGTTCGGCGGGGCGGAGTGATTACAATGAGCAGTTCTTC.

The chain has TRBV29-1 and TRBJ2-7; TRBD2 matches 9 bases. V shed 6 bases and J 9 bases; nucleotides not matched to a gene: 15. The CDR3 runs to 14 residues. Per the germline V gene, CDR1 is SQVTM and CDR2 is ANQGSEA. The CDR3 region is CSVVLGAGGPSQYF. CDR3 in DNA: TGCAGCGTGGTCTTGGGGGCGGGAGGGCCTTCGCAGTACTTC.

The chain combines TRBV10-3 with TRBJ2-7, with 8 bases aligning to TRBD1. The germline V gene encodes CDR1 ENHRY and CDR2 SYGVKD. The CDR3 has 16 amino acids. V gave up 1 base and J gave up 6 bases; unmatched junction bases: 11. The CDR3, as DNA: TGTGCCATCAGTGAGTTGCAGACAGGGGACGCAGGCGAGCAGTACTTC. Amino acids: CAISELQTGDAGEQYF.

The chain combines TRBV3-1 (or the pseudogene TRBV3-2) with TRBJ2-1, with D tentatively TRBD2 (6 bases). This CDR3 spans 15 amino acids. Trimming took 3 bases from V and 4 from J, leaving 13 bases between them. The germline CDR1 and CDR2 sequences are LGHDT and YNNKEL (reference sequence). The CDR3: CASSQGGTKYNEQFF. DNA of the CDR3: TGTGCCAGCAGCCAGGGAGGCACGAAATACAATGAGCAGTTCTTC.

The rearrangement links TRBV4-3 to TRBJ1-4, with 7 nucleotides matching TRBD1. Losses at the gene ends were 1 base for V and 4 bases for J; bases not matched to a gene: 6. This CDR3 comprises 16 residues. CDR1 LGHNA and CDR2 YSLEER come from the germline V gene. The chain's CDR3 is CASSQAPGTVNEKLFF. Written as DNA, the CDR3 is TGCGCCAGCAGCCAAGCCCCCGGGACAGTTAATGAAAAACTGTTTTTT.